This T cell receptor beta chain appears in the sequencing data of a study of T cell repertoires in cytomegalovirus infection. On the study more broadly: The public TCR beta signatures pointed to both CMV infection and matching HLA type. Findings and limits, study-wide: Predominance within the ex vivo response was attributable to HLA-C-restricted CMV-specific TCR beta clonotypes.

Concerning this clonotype: What it binds is not known.

In TCRdb, the reads were re-called with MiXCR into one record per CDR3 protein. The table has a few hundred thousand distinct CDR3 sequences, about a sixth seen once. There are 12 residues in the CDR3. Trimming cost V 8 bases and J 7 bases, with 14 bases left between them. Germline V lookup: CDR1 MRHNA, CDR2 SNTAGT. V and J are TRBV6-4 and TRBJ1-2, with D perhaps matching TRBD1 (6 bases). The origin of this receptor is a human donor in good health (CMV status not recorded). Some clones in this sample may be carry-over from other donors' samples. Sequencing was carried out using CD8+ T cells from PBMCs. The CDR3 nucleotides read TGTGCCAGCCGGCGAGAAGGGGGTGGCTACACCTTC. It translates to CASRREGGGYTF.